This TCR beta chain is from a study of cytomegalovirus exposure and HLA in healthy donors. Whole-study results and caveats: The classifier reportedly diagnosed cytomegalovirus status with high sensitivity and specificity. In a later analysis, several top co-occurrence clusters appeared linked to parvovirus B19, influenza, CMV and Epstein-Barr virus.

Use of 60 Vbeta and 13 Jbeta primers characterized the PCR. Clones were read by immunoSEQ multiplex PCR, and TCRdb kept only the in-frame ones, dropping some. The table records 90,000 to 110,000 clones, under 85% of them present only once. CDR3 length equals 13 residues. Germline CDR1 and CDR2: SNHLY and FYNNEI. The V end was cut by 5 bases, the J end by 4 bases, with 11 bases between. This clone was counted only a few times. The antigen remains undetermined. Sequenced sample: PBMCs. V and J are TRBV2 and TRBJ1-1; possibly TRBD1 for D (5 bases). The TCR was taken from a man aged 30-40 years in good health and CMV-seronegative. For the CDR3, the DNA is TGTGCCAGCAGTCGGGGGAGGCGCACTGAAGCTTTCTTT. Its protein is CASSRGRRTEAFF.